Many counts were recorded for the clone carrying this T cell receptor beta chain. The target antigen is unknown. The CDR3 length is 14 residues. Germline CDR1 is GTSNPN and CDR2 is SVGIG (reference sequence). V lost 4 bases, J lost 0 bases, and 12 bases lay in between. Clinical symptoms and serum thyroxine were used for diagnosis; TRAb, thyroid ultrasound and orbital computed tomography were also relied on. About 10 ml of fresh blood yielded the PBMCs by density gradient. The sample comes from a study of Graves' ophthalmopathy and Graves' hyperthyroidism. Looking at the study overall: Peripheral blood samples were taken at initial diagnosis, before any treatment.

TCR beta CDR3 regions were amplified from RNA transcripts. First-round RT-PCR with HTBI primers preceded a second-round multiplex PCR. MiXCR, run by TCRdb on the multiplex PCR reads, gives a single entry per CDR3 protein. Altogether 35,000 to 50,000 distinct CDR3 sequences are present, 50% being singletons, with the ten largest covering 26%. Whole-study results and caveats: A 13-signature model separated ophthalmopathy from stable hyperthyroidism, reaching roughly 85% sensitivity and about 81% specificity cross-validated.

The receptor's source is an adult woman with stable Graves' hyperthyroidism. Sequencing was done on a sample of peripheral blood. The chain is built from TRBV30 and TRBJ1-1, with D uncertain. CDR3 loop: CAWTRLGLNTEAFF. The CDR3 nucleotides are TGTGCCTGGACCCGCTTAGGGCTGAACACTGAAGCTTTCTTT.